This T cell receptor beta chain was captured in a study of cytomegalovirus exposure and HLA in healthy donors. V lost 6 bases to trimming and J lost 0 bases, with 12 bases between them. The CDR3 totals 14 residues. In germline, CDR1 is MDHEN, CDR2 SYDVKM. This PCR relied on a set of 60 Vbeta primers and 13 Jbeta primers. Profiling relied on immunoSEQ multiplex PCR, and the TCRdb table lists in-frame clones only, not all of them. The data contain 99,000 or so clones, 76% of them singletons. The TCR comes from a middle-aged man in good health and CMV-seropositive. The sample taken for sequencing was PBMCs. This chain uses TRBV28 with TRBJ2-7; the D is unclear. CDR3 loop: CASSERRHSYEQYF. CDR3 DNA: TGTGCCAGCAGCGAGAGGCGGCACTCCTACGAGCAGTACTTC. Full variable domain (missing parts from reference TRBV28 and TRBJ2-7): DVKVTQSSRYLVKRTGEKVFLECVQDMDHENMFWYRQDPGLGLRLIYFSYDVKMKEKGDIPEGYSVSREKKERFSLILESASTNQTSMYLCASSERRHSYEQYFGPGTRLTVT.